The 22 T cell receptor beta chains below all came from one sample that was sequenced in a study of T cell clonality in common variable immunodeficiency. TCRdb's table, derived via immunoSEQ multiplex PCR, lists solely in-frame clones and lacks some. The sample is made up of approximately 42,000 clones, none counted only once. Sequencing was carried out using peripheral blood mononuclear cells. The receptors were sampled from a person between 18 and 69 years old in good health.

This clone showed up many times. The observed sequence ends 3 residues before the CDR3 terminus, with the missing tail filled in from the germline J gene. This rearrangement joins TRBV20-1 to TRBJ2-1; D unclear. Germline CDR1 DFQATT, CDR2 SNEGSKA (reference sequence). This CDR3 has 15 residues. V dropped 0 bases and J dropped 9 bases, with 18 bases sitting between them. The CDR3 protein is CSARDLRRLEVEQFF. The sequenced CDR3 bases are TGCAGTGCTAGAGATCTCCGGCGGTTGGAAGTTGAG.

This clone has a handful of counts. The read halts 3 residues ahead of the CDR3 end, with the missing end drawn from the germline J gene. The V and J genes are TRBV19 and TRBJ2-6; perhaps TRBD1 as D (6 bases). CDR1 LNHDA and CDR2 SQIVND come from the germline V gene (reference sequence). V was trimmed by 3 bases and J by 4 bases, leaving 10 bases between them. The CDR3 is 15 amino acids. CDR3 DNA (partial): TGTGCCAGTAGTATCGGACAGAGGGGGGCCAACGTC. It is translated as CASSIGQRGANV. The whole CDR3 region reads CASSIGQRGANVLTF.

The table lists this clone with a few counts. The CDR3 goes on 3 residues after the read ends, and that part is filled in from the germline J gene. The chain uses TRBV11-1 and TRBJ1-1; no clear D gene. Trimming stripped 2 bases from V and 5 bases from J, with 9 bases between. The CDR3 is 13 residues long. Germline V gene data show CDR1 as SGHAT and CDR2 as FQDESV (reference sequence). The sequenced part of the CDR3 DNA is TGTGCCAGCAGCTTAAATTTGCAGACTGAA. Protein sequence: CASSLNLQTE. The full CDR3 reads CASSLNLQTEAFF.

This clone was counted ten times or more. The CDR3 bases that were read are TGTGCCAGCAGCGTGCAGCGGGATAGCTCCTACGAG. Translation: CASSVQRDSSYE. The whole CDR3 reads CASSVQRDSSYEQYF. This rearrangement joins TRBV9 to TRBJ2-7, with 7 bases lining up with TRBD2. The read gets to within 3 residues of the CDR3 end, and the germline J gene fills in the rest. V lost 2 bases to trimming and J lost 0 bases; unmatched junction nucleotides: 5. Germline loops: CDR1 SGDLS, CDR2 YYNGEE. This CDR3 contains 15 residues.

This clone was recorded at least ten times. The read terminates 3 residues before the CDR3 end, so the remaining end is supplied by the germline J gene. The rearrangement joins TRBV19 to TRBJ1-1; 7 nucleotides match TRBD1. The junction had 4 bases not matched to a gene; V was cut back by 5 bases and J by 1 base. The CDR3 length is 14 residues. Germline V CDR1 and CDR2: LNHDA, SQIVND (reference sequence). The CDR3 sequence is CASSLRGQNTEAFF. The covered CDR3 bases are TGTGCCAGTAGTTTGAGGGGGCAGAACACTGAA.

Remarks on this clone: Sequencing ends 3 residues short of the CDR3 end; the germline J gene provides the rest. The chain is built from TRBV11-2 and TRBJ2-2; D is uncertain. Germline assignment: CDR1 SGHAT and CDR2 FQNNGV. Trimming took 0 bases from V and 1 from J, leaving 3 bases between them. The CDR3 is 14 amino acids. The sequenced part of the CDR3 DNA is TGTGCCAGCAGCTTAGACAGGAACACCGGGGAG. Protein sequence: CASSLDRNTGE. The CDR3 in its entirety is CASSLDRNTGELFF.

This clone was seen many times. The sequence runs out 3 residues before the end of the CDR3; the remainder is reconstructed from the germline J gene. The chain carries TRBV5-1 and TRBJ1-6, with TRBD1 matching 7 bases. Germline loops: CDR1 SGHRS, CDR2 YFSETQ. V shed 0 bases, J shed 6 bases, and the junction held 3 bases outside the gene matches. The CDR3 is made up of 15 amino acids. Partial CDR3 DNA: TGCGCCAGCAGCTTGGCCAACAGGGGTAATTCACCC. It translates to CASSLANRGNSP. The whole CDR3 reads CASSLANRGNSPLHF. The full variable domain, rest sourced from reference TRBV5-1 and TRBJ1-6, is KAGVTQTPRYLIKTRGQQVTLSCSPISGHRSVSWYQQTPGQGLQFLFEYFSETQRNKGNFPGRFSGRQFSNSRSEMNVSTLELGDSALYLCASSLANRGNSPLHFGNGTRLTVT.

This clone appeared a few times. The observed sequence ends 3 residues before the CDR3 terminus, with the missing tail filled in from the germline J gene. This chain joins TRBV11-2 and TRBJ1-1; 8 bases map to TRBD1. The CDR3 runs 15 residues. Germline CDR1 SGHAT, CDR2 FQNNGV. Incomplete CDR3 DNA: TGTGCCAGCAGCTTACAGGGGGCCTCTGAGGGCTTT. Its protein product is CASSLQGASEGF. The whole CDR3 is CASSLQGASEGFAFF.

This clone appeared a few times. The observed sequence ends 3 residues before the CDR3 terminus, with the missing tail filled in from the germline J gene. The chain combines TRBV2 with TRBJ1-1; 8 bases line up with TRBD1. The ends lost 6 bases at V and 4 bases at J; junction bases unmatched: 4. This CDR3 spans 13 amino acids. CDR1 is SNHLY and CDR2 is FYNNEI in the germline V gene. CDR3 DNA, as far as it was read: TGTGCCAGCAGGGATACAGGGGGCACTGAA. Amino acids: CASRDTGGTE. The CDR3, in full, reads CASRDTGGTEAFF.

This clone showed up many times. With the read ending 3 residues before the CDR3 end, the germline J gene is used to fill in that end. The gene calls are TRBV20-1 and TRBJ2-1; TRBD1 agrees at 9 bases. V gave up 6 bases and J gave up 3 bases; unmatched junction bases: 6. The germline gives CDR1 DFQATT, CDR2 SNEGSKA (reference sequence). This CDR3 region has 14 residues. This CDR3 is CSADDRGIYNEQFF. The sequenced part of the CDR3 DNA is TGCAGTGCGGATGACAGGGGGATCTACAATGAG.

This clone was seen ten or more times. The read terminates 3 residues ahead of where the CDR3 ends, so the germline J gene completes it. The chain recombines TRBV10-3 with TRBJ2-3, with TRBD1 matching over 9 bases. Trimming took 3 bases from V and 3 from J; bases not matched to a gene: 4. The CDR3 extends over 15 amino acids. Germline V gene lookup returns CDR1 ENHRY and CDR2 SYGVKD. Incomplete CDR3 DNA: TGTGCCATCAGTGAAGGGGACAGGGCGACAGATACG. This translates into CAISEGDRATDT. The full CDR3 protein reads CAISEGDRATDTQYF.

Worth noting for this clone: The observed sequence ends 3 residues before the CDR3 terminus, with the missing tail filled in from the germline J gene. This chain joins TRBV7-9 and TRBJ2-5; 7 bases are a match to TRBD1. V was clipped by 0 bases and J by 4 bases; unmatched bases: 5. The CDR3 spans 15 residues. Germline V lookup: CDR1 SEHNR, CDR2 FQNEAQ (reference sequence). The sequenced part of the CDR3 DNA is TGTGCCAGCAGCTTAGCGTTGGGACAGAGAGAGACC. This translates into CASSLALGQRET. The CDR3, in full, reads CASSLALGQRETQYF.

The sample holds many counts of this clone. The CDR3: CASSRDPTGGGYTF. The CDR3 DNA, read in part, is TGTGCCAGCAGCCGCGACCCGACAGGGGGTGGC. The chain is built from TRBV6-2 or TRBV6-3 and TRBJ1-2, with 9 bases lining up with TRBD1. The observed sequence ends 3 residues before the CDR3 terminus, with the missing tail filled in from the germline J gene. Per the germline V gene, CDR1 is MNHEY and CDR2 is SVGEGT. CDR3 length: 14 residues. The junction had 9 bases not matched to a gene; V was cut back by 6 bases and J by 7 bases.

This clone came up many times. The sequence runs out 3 residues before the end of the CDR3; the remainder is reconstructed from the germline J gene. The V call is TRBV29-1, the J call TRBJ1-5, with a possible D match to TRBD1 (5 bases). CDR1 and CDR2 from the germline V gene are SQVTM and ANQGSEA. The ends were cut back, 6 bases at V and 3 bases at J, with 12 bases in the middle. The CDR3 extends over 13 amino acids. CDR3 region: CSVLWGSNQPQHF. Partial CDR3 DNA: TGCAGCGTCCTCTGGGGCTCCAATCAGCCC.

Regarding this clone: From the germline J gene comes the end of the CDR3, since the read stops 3 residues before it. The chain is built from TRBV7-9 and TRBJ2-7; 9 nucleotides align to TRBD1. J was trimmed by 2 bases and V by 5 bases; bases with no gene match: 4. The CDR3 has 14 residues. Germline V gene data show CDR1 as SEHNR and CDR2 as FQNEAQ (reference sequence). The CDR3 bases that were read are TGTGCCAGCAGCCTACAGGGGGCGGCCTACGAG. It is translated as CASSLQGAAYE. The full CDR3 sequence reads CASSLQGAAYEQYF.

There are many counts of this clone. The CDR3 is cut off 3 residues early in the read; its end comes from the germline J gene. The rearrangement links TRBV12-3 or TRBV12-4 to TRBJ2-7; 7 bases align to TRBD1. The CDR3 sequence is 14 residues long. J gave up 4 bases and V 7 bases, and 10 bases lay outside the gene matches. The CDR3 bases that were read are TGTGCCAGCACCCGGGAAGGGGGCCGTTACGAG. It yields the protein CASTREGGRYE. The entire CDR3 reads CASTREGGRYEQYF.

This clone has a count of ten or more. The read stops 3 residues short of the end of the CDR3; the missing end is completed from the germline J gene. The rearrangement uses TRBV6-4 and TRBJ2-1; the match to TRBD1 covers 8 bases. The CDR3 runs 16 residues. Trimming cost V 1 base and J 6 bases; bases outside gene matches: 8. CDR1 MRHNA and CDR2 SNTAGT come from the germline V gene. The CDR3 is CASSDYRDRFSNEQFF. The CDR3 bases that were read are TGTGCCAGCAGTGACTACCGGGACAGGTTCTCCAATGAG.

This clone was seen ten or more times. The read finishes 3 residues shy of the CDR3 end, and the germline J gene is used to complete it. V and J are TRBV2 and TRBJ2-4, with 8 bases fitting TRBD1. This CDR3 spans 13 amino acids. The V and J ends lost 6 bases and 9 bases, in that order; junction bases with no gene match: 7. The germline CDR1 and CDR2 sequences are SNHLY and FYNNEI. The part of the CDR3 DNA that was read is TGTGCCAGCAGACGACAGGGGAGAACCATT. This sequence encodes CASRRQGRTI. The whole CDR3 is CASRRQGRTIQYF.

This clone was recorded many times. The CDR3 end is not reached by the read, which stops 3 residues before it; the germline J gene fills it in. This chain connects TRBV18 to TRBJ2-7; 8 bases are a match to TRBD1. The junction had 3 bases not matched to a gene; V was cut back by 3 bases and J by 2 bases. Germline CDR1 and CDR2: KGHSH and LQKENI. CDR3 length: 14 residues. The sequenced part of the CDR3 DNA is TGTGCCAGCTCACCGGGACAGGAGACCTACGAG. It is translated as CASSPGQETYE. The entire CDR3 reads CASSPGQETYEQYF.

Many counts were recorded for this clone. The read ends 3 residues before the CDR3 terminus; that terminus is restored from the germline J gene. V gene TRBV18 combines with J gene TRBJ2-2; weak D call: TRBD1 (6 bases). The CDR3 consists of 16 residues. Trimming stripped 1 base from V and 8 bases from J, with 17 bases between. Looked up from germline, CDR1 is KGHSH and CDR2 is LQKENI. The CDR3 DNA, read in part, is TGTGCCAGCTCACCACTCTCACGGACAGTACTAGGGGAG. As protein: CASSPLSRTVLGE. The complete CDR3 protein is CASSPLSRTVLGELFF.

This clone appeared many times. The observed sequence ends 3 residues before the CDR3 terminus, with the missing tail filled in from the germline J gene. The rearrangement uses TRBV5-6 and TRBJ2-5, with D maybe TRBD2 (6 bases). The CDR3 extends over 15 amino acids. With 3 bases removed from V and 5 bases from J, the gap between germline ends came to 17 bases. From germline, CDR1 is SGHDT and CDR2 YYEEEE. Incomplete CDR3 DNA: TGTGCCAGCAGCTCGGGACTGCGATTTACGGAGACC. Translating it yields CASSSGLRFTET. The CDR3 in its entirety is CASSSGLRFTETQYF.

In its sample, this clone was seen many times. The read ends 3 residues early relative to the CDR3; the germline J gene fills the gap. This chain connects TRBV18 to TRBJ2-1, with 9 bases fitting TRBD1. In germline, CDR1 is KGHSH, CDR2 LQKENI. V dropped 6 bases and J dropped 4; count of bases not matched to a gene: 7. The length of the CDR3 is 15 residues. CDR3 in amino acids: CASSHRDREYNEQFF. The CDR3 DNA, read in part, is TGTGCCAGCTCGCACCGGGACAGGGAGTACAATGAG.